This T cell receptor (beta chain) derives from a study of PD-1 blockade in classical Hodgkin lymphoma. The V gene's germline CDR1 is GTSNPN and CDR2 SVGIG (reference sequence). The CDR3 extends over 13 amino acids. V dropped 6 bases and J dropped 5 bases, with 16 bases sitting between them. Produced via immunoSEQ multiplex PCR; TCRdb's table is partial and in-frame only. The sample includes about 18,000 clones, roughly 83% of them seen just once. No patient escaped relapse after autologous stem cell transplantation, and brentuximab vedotin exposure varied. The sample consisted of peripheral blood mononuclear cells (PBMCs), taken before the second cycle of nivolumab. This chain connects TRBV30 to TRBJ1-1, with a tentative D call TRBD1 (6 bases). The sequence was collected from a human donor with classical Hodgkin lymphoma. The CDR3 loop is CACRHSGATEAFF. In nucleotides, the CDR3 is TGTGCCTGCCGACACTCAGGGGCTACTGAAGCTTTCTTT. The whole variable domain, remainder taken from reference TRBV30 and TRBJ1-1, is SQTIHQWPATLVQPVGSPLSLECTVEGTSNPNLYWYRQAAGRGLQLLFYSVGIGQISSEVPQNLSASRPQDRQFILSSKKLLLSDSGFYLCACRHSGATEAFFGQGTRLTVV.